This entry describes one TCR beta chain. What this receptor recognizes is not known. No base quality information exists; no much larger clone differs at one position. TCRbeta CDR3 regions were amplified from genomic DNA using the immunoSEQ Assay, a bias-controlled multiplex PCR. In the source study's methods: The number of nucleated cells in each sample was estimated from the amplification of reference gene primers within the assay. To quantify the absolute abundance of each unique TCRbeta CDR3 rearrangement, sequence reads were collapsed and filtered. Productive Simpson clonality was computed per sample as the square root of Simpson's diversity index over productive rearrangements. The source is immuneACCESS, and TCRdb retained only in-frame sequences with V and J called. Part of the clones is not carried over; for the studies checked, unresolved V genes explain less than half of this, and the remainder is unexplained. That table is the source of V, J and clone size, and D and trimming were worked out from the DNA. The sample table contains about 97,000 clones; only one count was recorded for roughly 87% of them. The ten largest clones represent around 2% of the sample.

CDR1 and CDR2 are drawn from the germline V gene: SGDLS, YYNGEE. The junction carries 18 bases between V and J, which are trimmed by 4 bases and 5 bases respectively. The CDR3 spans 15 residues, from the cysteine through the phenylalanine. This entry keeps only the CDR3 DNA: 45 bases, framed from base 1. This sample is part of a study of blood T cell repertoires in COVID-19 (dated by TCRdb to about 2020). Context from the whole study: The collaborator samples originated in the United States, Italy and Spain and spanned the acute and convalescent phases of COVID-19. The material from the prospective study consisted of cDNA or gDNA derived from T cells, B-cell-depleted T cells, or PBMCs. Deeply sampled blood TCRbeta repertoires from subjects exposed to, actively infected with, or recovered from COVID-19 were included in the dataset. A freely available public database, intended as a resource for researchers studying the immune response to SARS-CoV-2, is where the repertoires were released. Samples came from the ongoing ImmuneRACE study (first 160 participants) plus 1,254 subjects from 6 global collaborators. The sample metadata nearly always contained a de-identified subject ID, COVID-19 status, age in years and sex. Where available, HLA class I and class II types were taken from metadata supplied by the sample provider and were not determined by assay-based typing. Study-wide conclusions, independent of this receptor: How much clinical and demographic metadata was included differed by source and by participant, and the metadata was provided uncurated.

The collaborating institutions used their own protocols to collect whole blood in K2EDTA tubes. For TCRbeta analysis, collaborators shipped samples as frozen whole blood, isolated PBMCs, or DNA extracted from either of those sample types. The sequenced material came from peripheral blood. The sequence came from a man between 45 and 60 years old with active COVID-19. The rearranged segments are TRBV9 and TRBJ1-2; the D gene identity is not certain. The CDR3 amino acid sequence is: CASSPNPRSTYGYTF. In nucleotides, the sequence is TGTGCCAGCAGCCCAAACCCTAGGTCAACTTATGGCTACACCTTC.